A single sample is the source of the 4 T cell receptor beta chains below, sequenced in a study of tumor-infiltrating lymphocytes in glioblastoma multiforme. TCRB libraries came from RNA via three nested multiplex PCR rounds. TCRdb re-derived calls from the multiplex PCR reads in MiXCR, one entry per CDR3 protein. The repertoire holds about 32,000 distinct CDR3 sequences, around 55% seen once, with around 35% in the top ten. The sample taken for sequencing was brain tumor tissue. The receptors shown here come from a male donor with glioblastoma.

This clonotype came up many times. The chain uses TRBV7-8 and TRBJ2-7; D unclear. Germline CDR1 is SGHVS and CDR2 is FQNEAQ. CDR3 length equals 13 residues. Trimming cost V 1 base and J 7 bases, with 11 bases left between them. The DNA for the CDR3 is TGTGCCAGCAGCTTAGGACCGTTGCAGGAGCAGTACTTC. Protein product: CASSLGPLQEQYF.

Worth noting for this clonotype: Because the CDR3 is missing its conserved closing phenylalanine or tryptophan, this is likely a read error. V usage is TRBV6-1 and J usage is TRBJ2-3; weak D call: TRBD2 (7 bases). V was shortened by 8 bases and J by 4 bases, with 19 bases between the two germline ends. The CDR3 is made up of 15 amino acids. Germline V gene lookup returns CDR1 MNHNS and CDR2 SASEGT. The chain's CDR3 is CASSGGQSRPDTQYL. CDR3 nucleotide sequence: TGTGCCAGCTCCGGGGGGCAGTCCCGCCCAGATACGCAGTATCTT.

Worth noting for this clonotype: Just one base apart from a much larger clone, this may be a read error. The CDR3 DNA reads TGCGCCAGCGGCCAGGATTTGGGGCGGAATGAGCAGTTCTTC. This gives the protein CASGQDLGRNEQFF. The V call is TRBV5-1, the J call TRBJ2-1; tentatively, D is TRBD1 (5 bases). The CDR3 spans 14 residues. Per germline, CDR1 SGHRS and CDR2 YFSETQ. V was pared by 7 bases and J by 7 bases, with 18 bases between.

This clonotype was detected many times. The genes are TRBV28 and TRBJ2-1, with 9 bases matching TRBD2. After removal of 3 bases from V and 5 bases from J, the junction contained 5 bases not matched to a gene. This CDR3 spans 15 amino acids. In germline, CDR1 is MDHEN, CDR2 SYDVKM. This chain's CDR3 is CASSFGTSLNNEQFF. The CDR3 region has the DNA TGTGCCAGCAGTTTCGGGACTAGCCTAAACAATGAGCAGTTCTTC.